Listed below are T cell receptor beta chains from one sample, sequenced in a study of identical twins. Each CDR3 protein gets one entry after TCRdb re-called the 5' RACE reads with MiXCR. This sample has roughly 720,000 distinct CDR3 sequences; 18% occur once, and the top ten carry around 14%. The data were also submitted as part of a second study, on T cells expressing NK-cell markers.

Sequenced sample: PBMCs. The receptors originated from a young woman in good health. Both conserved end residues are part of each CDR3. The D gene is left open where the match is weak. Not all rows give a size; the values are once, few, many and, for expanded clones, a class.

v_gene: TRBV12-3/TRBV12-4
abundance: few
j_gene: TRBJ2-6
d_gene: TRBD2
CDR3nt: TGTGCCAGCAGTCCCCTGGTACTAGCGGATTTCCACTCTGGGGCCAACGTCCTGACTTTC
CDR3aa: CASSPLVLADFHSGANVLTF

v_gene: TRBV9
abundance: NA
j_gene: TRBJ2-7
d_gene: NA
CDR3nt: TGTGCCAGCAGCGTTGGTAACGAGCAGTACTTC
CDR3aa: CASSVGNEQYF

v_gene: TRBV29-1
abundance: NA
j_gene: TRBJ2-7
d_gene: NA
CDR3nt: TGCAGCGTTGAAAGGCAGTACGAGCAGTACTTC
CDR3aa: CSVERQYEQYF

v_gene: TRBV6-1
abundance: NA
j_gene: TRBJ1-5
d_gene: NA
CDR3nt: TGTGCCAGCCTGGGCGGCAGTTATAGCAATCAGCCCCAGCATTTT
CDR3aa: CASLGGSYSNQPQHF

v_gene: TRBV9
abundance: few
j_gene: TRBJ2-1
d_gene: NA
CDR3nt: TGTGCCAGCAGCCCTGTAGCGTCGTCCTACAATGAGCAGTTCTTC
CDR3aa: CASSPVASSYNEQFF

v_gene: TRBV6-1
abundance: few
j_gene: TRBJ1-4
d_gene: TRBD1
CDR3nt: TGTGCCAGCAGTCGTCGGTTCAGGGGGAATGAAAAACTGTTTTTT
CDR3aa: CASSRRFRGNEKLFF

v_gene: TRBV15
abundance: NA
j_gene: TRBJ2-5
d_gene: NA
CDR3nt: TGTGCCACTAGAATACAGGGACAAGAGACCCAGTACTTC
CDR3aa: CATRIQGQETQYF

v_gene: TRBV18
abundance: NA
j_gene: TRBJ2-5
d_gene: NA
CDR3nt: TGTGCCAGCTCACCCTCGTACCAAGAGACCCAGTACTTC
CDR3aa: CASSPSYQETQYF

v_gene: TRBV18
abundance: NA
j_gene: TRBJ2-4
d_gene: NA
CDR3nt: TGTGCCAGCTCACCGGGGGGCCGGCTTGACATTCAGTACTTC
CDR3aa: CASSPGGRLDIQYF

v_gene: TRBV5-1
abundance: few
j_gene: TRBJ2-1
d_gene: TRBD2
CDR3nt: TGCGCCAGCAGCTGGGGACTAGCGGGACGCTTATACAATGAGCAGTTCTTC
CDR3aa: CASSWGLAGRLYNEQFF

v_gene: TRBV11-2
abundance: NA
j_gene: TRBJ2-3
d_gene: NA
CDR3nt: TGTGCCAGCAGCCCGCGACAGTTATCCACAGATACGCAGTATTTT
CDR3aa: CASSPRQLSTDTQYF

v_gene: TRBV12-3/TRBV12-4
abundance: many
j_gene: TRBJ1-2
d_gene: NA
CDR3nt: TGTGCCAGCAGTACAGGAGGTGGCTACACCTTC
CDR3aa: CASSTGGGYTF

v_gene: TRBV6-2/TRBV6-3
abundance: many
j_gene: TRBJ2-7
d_gene: NA
CDR3nt: TGTGCCAGCAGTTATTCCGCCGGGACCTACGAGCAGTACTTC
CDR3aa: CASSYSAGTYEQYF

v_gene: TRBV24-1
abundance: many
j_gene: TRBJ2-1
d_gene: NA
CDR3nt: TGTGCCACCAGTGATGCGTCAAGGGGTAATGAGCAGTTCTTC
CDR3aa: CATSDASRGNEQFF

v_gene: TRBV9
abundance: NA
j_gene: TRBJ2-7
d_gene: NA
CDR3nt: TGTGCCAGCAGCGTAGAGGGCCTTTCCTACGAGCAGTACTTC
CDR3aa: CASSVEGLSYEQYF

v_gene: TRBV6-1
abundance: NA
j_gene: TRBJ2-5
d_gene: TRBD2
CDR3nt: TGTGCCAGCAGGGCCGCGGGGGGAGAGACCCAGTACTTC
CDR3aa: CASRAAGGETQYF

v_gene: TRBV3-1
abundance: NA
j_gene: TRBJ2-1
d_gene: TRBD2
CDR3nt: TGTGCCAGCAGCCAAGATAAACTAGCGGGGGGCGGGGAGCAGTTCTTC
CDR3aa: CASSQDKLAGGGEQFF

v_gene: TRBV20-1
abundance: NA
j_gene: TRBJ1-2
d_gene: NA
CDR3nt: TGCAGTGCTAGAGATGAGGGGATCGGCTACACCTTC
CDR3aa: CSARDEGIGYTF

v_gene: TRBV20-1
abundance: few
j_gene: TRBJ2-5
d_gene: TRBD2
CDR3nt: TGCAGTCCACTAGCGGGGAAGTACCAAGAGACCCAGTACTTC
CDR3aa: CSPLAGKYQETQYF

v_gene: TRBV27
abundance: few
j_gene: TRBJ2-1
d_gene: TRBD2
CDR3nt: TGTGCCAGCAGTTTTTTACTAGCGCTCAGCAATGAGCAGTTCTTC
CDR3aa: CASSFLLALSNEQFF

v_gene: TRBV5-1
abundance: few
j_gene: TRBJ1-1
d_gene: NA
CDR3nt: TGCGCCAGCAGCTCCCTTCCACCTATGAACACTGAAGCTTTCTTT
CDR3aa: CASSSLPPMNTEAFF

v_gene: TRBV5-1
abundance: many
j_gene: TRBJ1-4
d_gene: TRBD1
CDR3nt: TGCGCCAGCAGCTTGGACAGGGGCGGTGAAAAACTGTTTTTT
CDR3aa: CASSLDRGGEKLFF

v_gene: TRBV6-1
abundance: NA
j_gene: TRBJ2-7
d_gene: TRBD1
CDR3nt: TGTGCCAGCAGGGAACAGGGGGTATCCTACGAGCAGTACTTC
CDR3aa: CASREQGVSYEQYF

v_gene: TRBV6-5
abundance: few
j_gene: TRBJ1-2
d_gene: NA
CDR3nt: TGTGCCAGCAGTTACTCTTTCAGGGGAACGTATGGCTACACCTTC
CDR3aa: CASSYSFRGTYGYTF

v_gene: TRBV10-3
abundance: many
j_gene: TRBJ2-1
d_gene: TRBD2
CDR3nt: TGTGCCATCACGCTAGCGGGGGGGCCTACCCCGTTCTTC
CDR3aa: CAITLAGGPTPFF

v_gene: TRBV3-1
abundance: once
j_gene: TRBJ2-3
d_gene: NA
CDR3nt: TGTGCCAGCAGCCATTACGGGAGTGCAGATACGCAGTATTTT
CDR3aa: CASSHYGSADTQYF

v_gene: TRBV5-1
abundance: few
j_gene: TRBJ1-1
d_gene: NA
CDR3nt: TGCGCCAGCAGCTTGGGCGCAGGGTTAGTGAACACTGAAGCTTTCTTT
CDR3aa: CASSLGAGLVNTEAFF

v_gene: TRBV20-1
abundance: NA
j_gene: TRBJ2-6
d_gene: NA
CDR3nt: TGCAGTGCAAACAGGGATACCAACGTCCTGACTTTC
CDR3aa: CSANRDTNVLTF

v_gene: TRBV10-3
abundance: many
j_gene: TRBJ2-7
d_gene: TRBD2
CDR3nt: TGTGCCATCAGGGAGACTAGCGGTGAGCAGTACTTC
CDR3aa: CAIRETSGEQYF

v_gene: TRBV29-1
abundance: NA
j_gene: TRBJ2-3
d_gene: TRBD2
CDR3nt: TGCAGCGTTGATTTGGGTTGGGGGGGATTCACAGATACGCAGTATTTT
CDR3aa: CSVDLGWGGFTDTQYF

v_gene: TRBV5-6
abundance: few
j_gene: TRBJ1-1
d_gene: NA
CDR3nt: TGTGCCAGCAGCTTATTTTCGGGGGCCGAAGCTTTCTTT
CDR3aa: CASSLFSGAEAFF

v_gene: TRBV29-1
abundance: NA
j_gene: TRBJ2-5
d_gene: NA
CDR3nt: TGCAGCTCAAAGGGGTGGGAGACCCAGTACTTC
CDR3aa: CSSKGWETQYF

v_gene: TRBV7-7
abundance: NA
j_gene: TRBJ2-1
d_gene: NA
CDR3nt: TGTGCTTACAGAACCGGGACAAAAGGGAATGAGCAGTTCTTC
CDR3aa: CAYRTGTKGNEQFF

v_gene: TRBV7-3
abundance: NA
j_gene: TRBJ2-1
d_gene: NA
CDR3nt: TGTGCCAGCAGCTTAAACCGGCAGGAGCAGTTCTTC
CDR3aa: CASSLNRQEQFF

v_gene: TRBV10-3
abundance: few
j_gene: TRBJ1-3
d_gene: NA
CDR3nt: TGTGCCATCAGTCCCGCGAACCGGGCACCTGGAAACACCATATATTTT
CDR3aa: CAISPANRAPGNTIYF

v_gene: TRBV7-3
abundance: NA
j_gene: TRBJ2-6
d_gene: TRBD2
CDR3nt: TGTGCCAGCAGCTTAAGCGGGGGCTCTGGGGCCAACGTCCTGACTTTC
CDR3aa: CASSLSGGSGANVLTF

v_gene: TRBV5-1
abundance: few
j_gene: TRBJ2-1
d_gene: TRBD2
CDR3nt: TGCGCCAGCAGCTTGGGGACTAGCGTCACCTACAATGAGCAGTTCTTC
CDR3aa: CASSLGTSVTYNEQFF

v_gene: TRBV27
abundance: few
j_gene: TRBJ2-1
d_gene: TRBD2
CDR3nt: TGTGCCAGCAGTCCGCGGACTAGCGGGGGCTATGAGCAGTTCTTC
CDR3aa: CASSPRTSGGYEQFF

v_gene: TRBV12-3/TRBV12-4
abundance: few
j_gene: TRBJ2-1
d_gene: NA
CDR3nt: TGTGCCAGCACCCCACGGGGCTCCGATGAGCAGTTCTTC
CDR3aa: CASTPRGSDEQFF

v_gene: TRBV20-1
abundance: few
j_gene: TRBJ2-7
d_gene: TRBD1
CDR3nt: TGCAGTGCTCGCAGCTTGGACAGGGCCAACGAGCAGTACTTC
CDR3aa: CSARSLDRANEQYF

v_gene: TRBV10-3
abundance: few
j_gene: TRBJ2-7
d_gene: NA
CDR3nt: TGTGCCATCAGTGAGCGGGGCTACGAGCAGTACTTC
CDR3aa: CAISERGYEQYF

v_gene: TRBV12-3/TRBV12-4
abundance: NA
j_gene: TRBJ1-2
d_gene: NA
CDR3nt: TGTGCCAGCCTGGTCAGGGGAGGCGGCTACACCTTC
CDR3aa: CASLVRGGGYTF

v_gene: TRBV5-5
abundance: many
j_gene: TRBJ2-7
d_gene: NA
CDR3nt: TGTGCCAGCAGCTTGGGAGCAGGCGGGAACTACGAGCAGTACTTC
CDR3aa: CASSLGAGGNYEQYF

v_gene: TRBV20-1
abundance: few
j_gene: TRBJ2-1
d_gene: NA
CDR3nt: TGCAGTGCCGACACGAGGACAGAGGGTGAGCAGTTCTTC
CDR3aa: CSADTRTEGEQFF

v_gene: TRBV4-3
abundance: few
j_gene: TRBJ2-7
d_gene: NA
CDR3nt: TGCGCCAGCAGCCAAAGCAGAAACTCCTACGAGCAGTACTTC
CDR3aa: CASSQSRNSYEQYF

v_gene: TRBV25-1
abundance: NA
j_gene: TRBJ2-1
d_gene: NA
CDR3nt: TGTGCCAGCAGTGAGTTGGTCCTAAACAATGAGCAGTTCTTC
CDR3aa: CASSELVLNNEQFF

v_gene: TRBV7-3
abundance: NA
j_gene: TRBJ2-7
d_gene: TRBD2
CDR3nt: TGTGCCAGCAGCCCCCGGCTAGCGGGTTCCCACGAGCAGTACTTC
CDR3aa: CASSPRLAGSHEQYF

v_gene: TRBV5-1
abundance: few
j_gene: TRBJ1-1
d_gene: NA
CDR3nt: TGCGCCAGCAGCTCCACCACCGGGGGAATGAACACTGAAGCTTTCTTT
CDR3aa: CASSSTTGGMNTEAFF

v_gene: TRBV20-1
abundance: NA
j_gene: TRBJ2-1
d_gene: NA
CDR3nt: TGCAGTGCTAGTAATCTGGGGGCATCGCTTAGGTTCTTC
CDR3aa: CSASNLGASLRFF

v_gene: TRBV5-6
abundance: NA
j_gene: TRBJ2-1
d_gene: NA
CDR3nt: TGTGCCAGCAGCCCCGGGCCCGAATCCTACAATGAGCAGTTCTTC
CDR3aa: CASSPGPESYNEQFF

v_gene: TRBV10-3
abundance: few
j_gene: TRBJ2-2
d_gene: NA
CDR3nt: TGTGCCATCAGTGAGTCGATTATTCTAGGGACCCGAGCCGGGGAGCTGTTTTTT
CDR3aa: CAISESIILGTRAGELFF

v_gene: TRBV3-1
abundance: few
j_gene: TRBJ2-5
d_gene: TRBD2
CDR3nt: TGTGCCAGCAGCCCGAGCGTCCCGGGACTAGCGCCCACACGGGAGACCCAGTACTTC
CDR3aa: CASSPSVPGLAPTRETQYF

v_gene: TRBV10-3
abundance: many
j_gene: TRBJ2-3
d_gene: NA
CDR3nt: TGTGCCATCAGTGAGTTACCTGGCGGGTCCACAGATACGCAGTATTTT
CDR3aa: CAISELPGGSTDTQYF

v_gene: TRBV9
abundance: NA
j_gene: TRBJ2-1
d_gene: NA
CDR3nt: TGTGCCAGCAGTATACTAGGACGAGAGCAGTTCTTC
CDR3aa: CASSILGREQFF

v_gene: TRBV7-2
abundance: NA
j_gene: TRBJ2-1
d_gene: TRBD2
CDR3nt: TGTGCCAGCAGCCTAAGAGTAGCGGGAGCGCGGAGGAATGAGCAGTTCTTC
CDR3aa: CASSLRVAGARRNEQFF

v_gene: TRBV3-1
abundance: NA
j_gene: TRBJ2-3
d_gene: NA
CDR3nt: TGTGCCAGCAGCCCTATCGGGGCGGGACCTAGCACAGATACGCAGTATTTT
CDR3aa: CASSPIGAGPSTDTQYF

v_gene: TRBV6-4
abundance: NA
j_gene: TRBJ2-3
d_gene: TRBD2
CDR3nt: TGTGCCAGCAGTCCAGCGGGGGGGTTTACGCAGTATTTT
CDR3aa: CASSPAGGFTQYF

v_gene: TRBV4-3
abundance: NA
j_gene: TRBJ2-3
d_gene: TRBD2
CDR3nt: TGCGCCAGCAGCCACGGGCTAGCGGGGACCACAGATACGCAGTATTTT
CDR3aa: CASSHGLAGTTDTQYF

v_gene: TRBV11-2
abundance: NA
j_gene: TRBJ2-1
d_gene: TRBD2
CDR3nt: TGTGCCAGCAACCTAGCGGATACATGGAATGAGCAGTTCTTC
CDR3aa: CASNLADTWNEQFF